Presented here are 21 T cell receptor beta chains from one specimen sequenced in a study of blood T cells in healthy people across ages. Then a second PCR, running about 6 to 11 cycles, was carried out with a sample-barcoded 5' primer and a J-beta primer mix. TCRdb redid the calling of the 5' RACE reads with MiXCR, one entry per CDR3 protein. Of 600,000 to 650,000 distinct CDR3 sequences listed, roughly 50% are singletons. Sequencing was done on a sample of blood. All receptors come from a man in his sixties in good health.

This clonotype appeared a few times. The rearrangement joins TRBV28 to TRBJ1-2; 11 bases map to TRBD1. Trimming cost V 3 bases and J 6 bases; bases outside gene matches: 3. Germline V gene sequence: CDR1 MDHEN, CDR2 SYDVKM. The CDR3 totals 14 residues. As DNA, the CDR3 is TGTGCCAGCAGTTTGGGGGACAGGGGGAATGGCTACACCTTC. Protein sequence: CASSLGDRGNGYTF.

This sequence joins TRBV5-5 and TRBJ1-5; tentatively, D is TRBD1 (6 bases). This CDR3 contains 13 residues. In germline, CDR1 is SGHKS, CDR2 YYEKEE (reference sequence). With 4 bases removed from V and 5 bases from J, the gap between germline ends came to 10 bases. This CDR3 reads CASSTEGDQPQHF. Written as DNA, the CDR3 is TGTGCCAGCAGCACGGAGGGGGATCAGCCCCAGCATTTT.

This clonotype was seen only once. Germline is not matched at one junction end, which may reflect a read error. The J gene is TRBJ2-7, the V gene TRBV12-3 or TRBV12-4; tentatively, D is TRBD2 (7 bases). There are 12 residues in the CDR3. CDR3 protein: CASRLGGGEQYF. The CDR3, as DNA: TGTGCCAGCAGATTAGGGGGGGGTGAGCAGTACTTC.

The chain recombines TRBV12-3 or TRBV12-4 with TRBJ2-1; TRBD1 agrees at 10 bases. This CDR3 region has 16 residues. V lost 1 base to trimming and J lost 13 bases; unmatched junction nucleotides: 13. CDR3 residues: CASSLGDRGRRETQFF. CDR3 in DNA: TGTGCCAGCAGTTTAGGGGACAGGGGAAGGCGGGAGACCCAGTTCTTC.

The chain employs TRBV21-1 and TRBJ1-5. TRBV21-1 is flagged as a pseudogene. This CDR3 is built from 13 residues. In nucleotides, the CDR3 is TGTGCCAGCAGCAAATGTCAGACACTGGCCCAGCATTTT. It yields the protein CASSKCQTLAQHF.

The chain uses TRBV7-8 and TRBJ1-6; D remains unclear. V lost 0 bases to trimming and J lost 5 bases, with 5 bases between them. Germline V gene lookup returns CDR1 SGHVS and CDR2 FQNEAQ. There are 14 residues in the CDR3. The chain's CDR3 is CASSLAQDNSPLHF. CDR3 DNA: TGTGCCAGCAGCTTAGCGCAGGATAATTCACCCCTCCACTTT.

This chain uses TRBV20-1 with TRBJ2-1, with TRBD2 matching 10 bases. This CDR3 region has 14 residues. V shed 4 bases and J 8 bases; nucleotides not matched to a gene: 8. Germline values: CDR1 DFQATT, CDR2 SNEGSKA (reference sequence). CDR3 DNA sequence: TGCAGTGCTAATAGCGGGAGGAACCCCCATGAGCAGTTCTTC. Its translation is CSANSGRNPHEQFF.

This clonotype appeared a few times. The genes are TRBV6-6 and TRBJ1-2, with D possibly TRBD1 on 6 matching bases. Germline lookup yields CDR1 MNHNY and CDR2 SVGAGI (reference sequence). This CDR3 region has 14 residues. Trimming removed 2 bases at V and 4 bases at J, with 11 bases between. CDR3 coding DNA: TGTGCCAGCAGTTACGGGGGGGCAGGCTATGGCTACACCTTC. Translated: CASSYGGAGYGYTF.

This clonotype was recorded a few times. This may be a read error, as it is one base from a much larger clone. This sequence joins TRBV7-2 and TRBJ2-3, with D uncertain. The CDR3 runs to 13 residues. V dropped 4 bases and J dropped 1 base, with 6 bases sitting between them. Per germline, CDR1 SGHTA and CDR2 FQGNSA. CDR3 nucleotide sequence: TGTGCCAGCAGCTGGAGTCGCACAGATACGCAGTATTTT. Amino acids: CASSWSRTDTQYF.

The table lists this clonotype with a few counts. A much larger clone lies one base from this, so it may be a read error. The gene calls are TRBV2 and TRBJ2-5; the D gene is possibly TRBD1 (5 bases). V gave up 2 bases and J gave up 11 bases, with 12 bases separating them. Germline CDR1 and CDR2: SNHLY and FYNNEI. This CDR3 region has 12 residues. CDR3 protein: CASSESSGYQYF. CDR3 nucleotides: TGTGCCAGCAGTGAAAGTTCAGGGTATCAGTACTTC. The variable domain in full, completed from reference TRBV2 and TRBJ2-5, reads EPEVTQTPSHQVTQMGQEVILRCVPISNHLYFYWYRQILGQKVEFLVSFYNNEISEKSEIFDDQFSVERPDGSNFTLKIRSTKLEDSAMYFCASSESSGYQYFGPGTRLLVL.

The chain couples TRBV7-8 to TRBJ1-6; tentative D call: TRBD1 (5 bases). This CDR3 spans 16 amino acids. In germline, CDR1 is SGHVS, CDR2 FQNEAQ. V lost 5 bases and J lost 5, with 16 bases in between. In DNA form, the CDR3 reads TGTGCCAGCAGCGGAACCCTCCGGGGGGATAATTCACCCCTCCACTTT. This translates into CASSGTLRGDNSPLHF. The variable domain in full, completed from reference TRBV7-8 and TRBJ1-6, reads GAGVSQSPRYKVAKRGQDVALRCDPISGHVSLFWYQQALGQGPEFLTYFQNEAQLDKSGLPSDRFFAERPEGSVSTLKIQRTQQEDSAVYLCASSGTLRGDNSPLHFGNGTRLTVT.

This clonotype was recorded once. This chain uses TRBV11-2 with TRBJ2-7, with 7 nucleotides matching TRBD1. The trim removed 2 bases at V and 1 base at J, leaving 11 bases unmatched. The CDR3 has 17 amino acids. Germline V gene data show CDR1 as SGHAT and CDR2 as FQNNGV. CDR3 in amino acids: CASSLRPNVGQSYEQYF. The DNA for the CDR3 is TGTGCCAGCAGCTTACGGCCTAATGTGGGACAGTCCTACGAGCAGTACTTC.

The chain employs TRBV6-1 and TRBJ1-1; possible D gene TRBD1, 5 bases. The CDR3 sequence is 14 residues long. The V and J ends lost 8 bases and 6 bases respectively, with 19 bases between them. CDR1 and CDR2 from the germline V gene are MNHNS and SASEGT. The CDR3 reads CASSQGQGKAEAFF. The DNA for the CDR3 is TGTGCCAGCTCCCAAGGGCAGGGTAAAGCTGAAGCTTTCTTT.

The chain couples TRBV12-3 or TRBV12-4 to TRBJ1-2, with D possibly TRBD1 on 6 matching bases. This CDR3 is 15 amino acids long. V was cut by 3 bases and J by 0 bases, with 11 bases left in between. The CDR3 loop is CASSLGARANYGYTF. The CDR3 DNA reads TGTGCCAGCAGTTTGGGGGCCAGAGCTAACTATGGCTACACCTTC.

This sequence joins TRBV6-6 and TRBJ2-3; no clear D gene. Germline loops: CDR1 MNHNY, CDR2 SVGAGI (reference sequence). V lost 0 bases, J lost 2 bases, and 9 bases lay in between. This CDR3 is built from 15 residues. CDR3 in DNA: TGTGCCAGCAGTTACTCGATGTCTGTCACAGATACGCAGTATTTT. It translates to CASSYSMSVTDTQYF.

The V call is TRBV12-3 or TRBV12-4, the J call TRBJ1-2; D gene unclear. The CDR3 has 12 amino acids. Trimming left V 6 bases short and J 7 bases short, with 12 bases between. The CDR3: CASSPLVGGYTF. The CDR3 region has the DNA TGTGCCAGCAGCCCACTGGTGGGTGGCTACACCTTC.

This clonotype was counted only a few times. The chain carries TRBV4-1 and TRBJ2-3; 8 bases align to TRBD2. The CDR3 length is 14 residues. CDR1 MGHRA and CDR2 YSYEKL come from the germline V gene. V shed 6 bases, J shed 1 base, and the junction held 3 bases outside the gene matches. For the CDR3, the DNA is TGCGCCAGCAGGAAACTAGCGGGCACAGATACGCAGTATTTT. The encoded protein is CASRKLAGTDTQYF.

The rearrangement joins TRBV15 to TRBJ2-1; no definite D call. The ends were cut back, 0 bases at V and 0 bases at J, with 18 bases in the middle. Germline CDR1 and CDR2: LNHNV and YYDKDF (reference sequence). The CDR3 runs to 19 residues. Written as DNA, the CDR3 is TGTGCCACCAGCAGAGATCCCCCTGGGTGGCAGAGCTCCTACAATGAGCAGTTCTTC. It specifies CATSRDPPGWQSSYNEQFF. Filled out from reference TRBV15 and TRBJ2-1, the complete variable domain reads DAMVIQNPRYQVTQFGKPVTLSCSQTLNHNVMYWYQQKSSQAPKLLFHYYDKDFNNEADTPDNFQSRRPNTSFCFLDIRSPGLGDTAMYLCATSRDPPGWQSSYNEQFFGPGTRLTVL.

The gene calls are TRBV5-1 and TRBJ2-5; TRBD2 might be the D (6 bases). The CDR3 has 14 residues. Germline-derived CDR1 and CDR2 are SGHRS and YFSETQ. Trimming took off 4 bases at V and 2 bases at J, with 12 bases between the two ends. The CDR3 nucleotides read TGCGCCAGCAGCCCCTGGACTACGCAAGAGACCCAGTACTTC. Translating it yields CASSPWTTQETQYF.

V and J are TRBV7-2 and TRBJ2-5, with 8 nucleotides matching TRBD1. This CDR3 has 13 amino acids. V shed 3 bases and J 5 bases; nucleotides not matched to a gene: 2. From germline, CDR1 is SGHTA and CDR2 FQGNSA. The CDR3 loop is CASSFRTGETQYF. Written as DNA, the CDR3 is TGTGCCAGCAGCTTTAGGACAGGGGAGACCCAGTACTTC.

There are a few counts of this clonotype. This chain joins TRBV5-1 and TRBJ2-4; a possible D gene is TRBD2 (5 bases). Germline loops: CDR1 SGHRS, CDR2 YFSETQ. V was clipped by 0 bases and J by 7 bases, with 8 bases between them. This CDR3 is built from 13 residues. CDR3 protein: CASSLELENIQYF. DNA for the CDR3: TGCGCCAGCAGCTTGGAACTAGAGAACATTCAGTACTTC.